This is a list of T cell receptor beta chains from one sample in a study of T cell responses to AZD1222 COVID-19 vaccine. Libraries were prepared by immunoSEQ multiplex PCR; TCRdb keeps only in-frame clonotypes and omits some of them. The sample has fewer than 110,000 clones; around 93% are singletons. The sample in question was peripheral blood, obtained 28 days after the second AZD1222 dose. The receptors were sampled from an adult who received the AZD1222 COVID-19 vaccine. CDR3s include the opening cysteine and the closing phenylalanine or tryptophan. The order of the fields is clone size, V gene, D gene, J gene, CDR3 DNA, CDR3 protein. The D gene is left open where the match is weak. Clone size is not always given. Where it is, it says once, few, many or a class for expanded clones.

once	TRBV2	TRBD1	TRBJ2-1	TGTGCCAGCAGTCTGGGACAGGGGACTGGAGGAGATGAGCAGTTCTTC	CASSLGQGTGGDEQFF
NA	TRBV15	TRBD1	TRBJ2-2	TGTGCCACCAGAATAAGACAGGGATTTACCGGGGAGCTGTTTTTT	CATRIRQGFTGELFF
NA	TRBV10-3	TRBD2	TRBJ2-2	TGTGCCATCAGTGGGACTAGCGGGCCTACCGGGGAGCTGTTTTTT	CAISGTSGPTGELFF
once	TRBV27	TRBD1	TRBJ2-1	TGTGCCAGCAGTTTAAAGCCACAGGGGAGCAATGAGCAGTTCTTC	CASSLKPQGSNEQFF
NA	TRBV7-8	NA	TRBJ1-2	TGTGCCAGCAGCCCCGTAGGCCGAGGGAGTCCTAACTATGGCTACACCTTC	CASSPVGRGSPNYGYTF
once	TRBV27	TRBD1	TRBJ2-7	TGTGCCAGCAGTCCCAAACAGGGGTTCAACGAGCAGTACTTC	CASSPKQGFNEQYF
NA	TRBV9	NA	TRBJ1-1	TGTGCCAGCAGCCCTAGAGCTTGGGTGAACACTGAAGCTTTCTTT	CASSPRAWVNTEAFF
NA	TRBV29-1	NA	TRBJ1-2	TGCAGCGTTTCAAGGGGGGATAGTGCTGGCTACACCTTC	CSVSRGDSAGYTF
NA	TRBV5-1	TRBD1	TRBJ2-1	TGCGCCAGCAGAGGCGGACAGGGTACGTACAATGAGCAGTTCTTC	CASRGGQGTYNEQFF
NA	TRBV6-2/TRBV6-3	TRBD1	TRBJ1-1	TGTGCCAGCAGTCAAATGACAGGGTGGGTTCGGGACACTGAAGCTTTCTTT	CASSQMTGWVRDTEAFF
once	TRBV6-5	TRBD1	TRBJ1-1	TGTGCCAGCAGCCAGACCTGGGACAGGGGGCTAACTTTCTTT	CASSQTWDRGLTFF
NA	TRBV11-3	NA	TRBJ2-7	TGTGCCAGCAGCCTGGACAGTTCCTACGAGCAGTACTTC	CASSLDSSYEQYF
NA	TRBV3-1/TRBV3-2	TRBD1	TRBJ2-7	TGTGCCAGCAGCCAGGACAGGGGGGGCCTGAGGGAGTACTTC	CASSQDRGGLREYF
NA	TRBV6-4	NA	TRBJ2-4	TGTGCCAGCAGTGGTATGTCTGGAGCCAAAAACATTCAGTACTTC	CASSGMSGAKNIQYF
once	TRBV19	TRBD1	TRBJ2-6	TGTGCCAGTAGTCCCATTGTCGGGACAGATAACAACGTCCTGACTTTC	CASSPIVGTDNNVLTF
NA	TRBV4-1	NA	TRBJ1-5	TGCGCCAGCAGCCAAGTCTCGGCCAATCAGCCCCAGCATTTT	CASSQVSANQPQHF
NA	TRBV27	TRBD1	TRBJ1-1	TGTGCCAGCAGTTTAAACAGGGGTCCAAACACTGAAGCTTTCTTT	CASSLNRGPNTEAFF
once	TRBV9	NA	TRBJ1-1	TGTGCCAGCAGCGAGCTGGGAACTGAAGCTTTCTTT	CASSELGTEAFF
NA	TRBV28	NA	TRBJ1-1	TGTGCCAGCAGTTCCCTCGGCAGGTCTGAAGCTTTCTTT	CASSSLGRSEAFF
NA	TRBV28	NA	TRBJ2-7	TGTGCCATACAGACAGGCTCCTACGAGCAGTACTTC	CAIQTGSYEQYF
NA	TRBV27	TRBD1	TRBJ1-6	TGTGCCAGCAGTCTTACAGGGGCCTATAATTCACCCCTCCACTTT	CASSLTGAYNSPLHF
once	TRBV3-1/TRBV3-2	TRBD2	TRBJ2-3	TGTGCCAGCAGATCGCCAGCGGGAAACACAGATACGCAGTATTTT	CASRSPAGNTDTQYF
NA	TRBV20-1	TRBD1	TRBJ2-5	TGCAGTGCGACAGGGGGAGAGACCCAGTACTTC	CSATGGETQYF
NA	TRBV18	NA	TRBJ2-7	TGTGCCAGCTCATCGGACGGTTCCTACGAGCAGTACTTC	CASSSDGSYEQYF
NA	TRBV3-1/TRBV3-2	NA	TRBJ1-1	TGTGCCAGCAGCCAAGCCCCCCTTAAAGCTTTCTTT	CASSQAPLKAFF
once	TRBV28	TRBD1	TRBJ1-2	TGTGCCAGCAGTCAGACAGGGTCTAACTATGGCTACACCTTC	CASSQTGSNYGYTF
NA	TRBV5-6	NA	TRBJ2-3	TGTGCCAGCAAGTGGGGGCCCCTAAGCACAGATACGCAGTATTTT	CASKWGPLSTDTQYF
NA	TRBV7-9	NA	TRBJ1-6	TGTGCCAGCAGTCCCGGCAACACCCTCCACTTT	CASSPGNTLHF
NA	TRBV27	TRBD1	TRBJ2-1	TGTGCCAGCAGTCTAAGCTCCCCGGGACAGGGCCTGTACAATGAGCAGTTCTTC	CASSLSSPGQGLYNEQFF
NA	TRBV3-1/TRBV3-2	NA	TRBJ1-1	TGTGCCAGCAGCAGGCGGCAGGGATCTGAAGCTTTCTTT	CASSRRQGSEAFF
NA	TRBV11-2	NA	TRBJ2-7	TGTGCCAGCAGCTTAGCTACCACAGGTTACGAGCAGTACTTC	CASSLATTGYEQYF
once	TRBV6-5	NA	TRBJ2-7	TGTGCCAGCGCTCGCTGGGGGTCCTACGAGCAGTACTTC	CASARWGSYEQYF
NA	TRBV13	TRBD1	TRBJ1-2	TGTGCCAGCAGTCAAGGACAGGGGGTTTATGGCTACACCTTC	CASSQGQGVYGYTF
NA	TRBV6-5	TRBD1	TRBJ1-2	TGTGCCAGCAGTCGACAGGGCGCCTATGGCTACACCTTC	CASSRQGAYGYTF
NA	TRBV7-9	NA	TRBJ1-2	TGTGCCAGCAGCTTCGAGGGGCGCTGGGGCTACACCTTC	CASSFEGRWGYTF
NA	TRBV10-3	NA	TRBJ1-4	TGTGCCATCAGTCCGACCCCAACTAATGAAAAACTGTTTTTT	CAISPTPTNEKLFF
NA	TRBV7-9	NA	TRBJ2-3	TGTGCCAGCAGCTTAGCGGTTGGCACAGATACGCAGTATTTT	CASSLAVGTDTQYF
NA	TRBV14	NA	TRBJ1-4	TGTGCCAGCAGCCCAGGCTGGGGCTCTCAGGAAAAACTGTTTTTT	CASSPGWGSQEKLFF
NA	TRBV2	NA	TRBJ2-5	TGTGCCAGCAGATTAATCGAGACCCAGTACTTC	CASRLIETQYF
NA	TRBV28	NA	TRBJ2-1	TGTGCCAGCAGGGGTCCCGACGACTTGAGCTCCTACAATGAGCAGTTCTTC	CASRGPDDLSSYNEQFF
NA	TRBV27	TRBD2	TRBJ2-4	TGTGCCAGCAGCTACCTAGCGGGAGGAGCGTTAGCCAAAAACATTCAGTACTTC	CASSYLAGGALAKNIQYF
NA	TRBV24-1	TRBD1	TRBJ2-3	TGTGCCACCAGTGATCTCCAAAGGGGGCACGACACAGATACGCAGTATTTT	CATSDLQRGHDTDTQYF
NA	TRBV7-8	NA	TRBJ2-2	TGTGCCAGCAGCTTAGACCCTGTGGCCACCGGGGAGCTGTTTTTT	CASSLDPVATGELFF
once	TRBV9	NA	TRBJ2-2	TGTGCCAGCAGCGTAGGTCCCGGGGGCGGAACCGGGGAGCTGTTTTTT	CASSVGPGGGTGELFF
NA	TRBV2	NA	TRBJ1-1	TGTGCCAGCAGTGTGCAGGGGCGGACTGAAGCTTTCTTT	CASSVQGRTEAFF
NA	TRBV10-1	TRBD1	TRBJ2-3	TGCGCCAGCAGCAATGGACAGGGCACAGATACGCAGTATTTT	CASSNGQGTDTQYF
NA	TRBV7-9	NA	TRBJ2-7	TGTGCCAGCAGCCCCTATGGGATGGGAAAGGGAACCTACGAGCAGTACTTC	CASSPYGMGKGTYEQYF
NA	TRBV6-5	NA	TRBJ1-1	TGTGCCAGCAGTCAACAATACAGGGTATCAGCTGAAGCTTTCTTT	CASSQQYRVSAEAFF
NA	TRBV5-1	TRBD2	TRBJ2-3	TGCGCCAGCAGATCCGGACTAGCGGGAGGCACCCGAGCCACAGATACGCAGTATTTT	CASRSGLAGGTRATDTQYF
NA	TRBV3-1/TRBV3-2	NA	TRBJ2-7	TGTGCCAGCAGCCTTGGGGCGCAGGGGGAGGGAGAGCAGTACTTC	CASSLGAQGEGEQYF
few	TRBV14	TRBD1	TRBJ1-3	TGTGCCAGCAGCCAGCAGGGGGCTAACTACGGACACACCATATATTTT	CASSQQGANYGHTIYF
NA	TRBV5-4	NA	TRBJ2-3	TGTGCCAGCAGCGGCCTTCGTGATACGCAGTATTTT	CASSGLRDTQYF
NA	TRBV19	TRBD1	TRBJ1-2	TGTGCCAGTAGTCGGGGACAGGGGGCTGGATATGGCTACACCTTC	CASSRGQGAGYGYTF
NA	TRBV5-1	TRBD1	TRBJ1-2	TGCGCCAGCAGCCTAGGGACAGAATATGGCTACACCTTC	CASSLGTEYGYTF
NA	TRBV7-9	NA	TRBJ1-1	TGTGCCAGCAGCTTTCAGACAGACATGAACACTGAAGCTTTCTTT	CASSFQTDMNTEAFF
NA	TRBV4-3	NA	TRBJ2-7	TGCGCCAGCAGCCAAGAGGGGGCAGCGAGCTCCTACGAGCAGTACTTC	CASSQEGAASSYEQYF
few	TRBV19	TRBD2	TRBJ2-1	TGTGCCAGTAGTATAGGCGGGAGGGCTGAGCAGTTCTTC	CASSIGGRAEQFF
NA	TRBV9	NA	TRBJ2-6	TGTGCCAGCAGCGTAGTCCCCTCTGGGGCCAACGTCCTGACTTTC	CASSVVPSGANVLTF
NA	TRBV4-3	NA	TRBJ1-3	TGCGCCAGCAGCCAAGCCCCCTTCATGAGCTCTGGAAACACCATATATTTT	CASSQAPFMSSGNTIYF